This entry describes one T cell receptor beta chain. What it binds is not known. TCRdb re-analysed the 5' RACE reads in MiXCR, keeping a single row per CDR3 protein. There are a few hundred thousand distinct CDR3 sequences in the sample; under 20% occur only once, and roughly 22% lies in the top ten. This sample is drawn from a study of T-cell memory formation after mild COVID-19. Study-level findings and limits: Day 15 to 85 contracting clones showed balanced CD4/CD8; later expanders leaned CD4+. CD4+ contracting clones lay mainly in CM and EM, CD8+ ones in EMRA.

CDR1 is SQVTM, CDR2 ANQGSEA, per germline. There are 13 residues in the CDR3. The V end lost 2 bases, the J end lost 1 base, and 8 bases lay between the germline ends. This rearrangement joins TRBV29-1 to TRBJ1-1; D possibly corresponds to TRBD1 (6 bases). The clonotype comes from a man in his late teens or twenties who had mild COVID-19 (a few samples of this study predate the infection). Cell type and time point are not known. Sample: PBMCs or a T cell subset sorted from them (not recorded which). The CDR3 sequence: CSVEPDRNTEAFF. The DNA for the CDR3 is TGCAGCGTTGAACCGGACAGGAACACTGAAGCTTTCTTT.